This T cell receptor (beta chain) was recorded in a study of breast tumors, draining lymph nodes, adjacent tissues. Overall study results and limits: Most tumor T cells seemingly derive from lymph node, then expand in tumor. Compared with lymph nodes, tumors were less diverse; compared with nontumor tissue, more. Compared with basal-like, luminal-like tumors shared significantly more repertoire with nontumor tissue. Data only fit, rather than demonstrated, lymph node origin of most tumor T cells.

From the multiplex PCR reads, TCRdb called clonotypes with MiXCR, one entry per CDR3 protein. This table holds 65,000 to 80,000 distinct CDR3 sequences, roughly 19% found once. Breast cancer patients provided tissue from their axillary draining lymph nodes. The CDR3 extends over 15 amino acids. Germline V gene sequence: CDR1 MNHEY, CDR2 SMNVEV (reference sequence). Trimming cost V 4 bases and J 4 bases; bases outside gene matches: 8. The sample holds many counts of this clonotype. The antigen is not known. The clonotype originates from a female donor with breast cancer. Some clones in this sample may be carry-over from other donors' samples. The rearrangement uses TRBV27 and TRBJ2-7; 9 nucleotides line up with TRBD2. The material sequenced was axillary lymph node tissue. The CDR3 sequence: CASSSPGTSRYEQYF. Here the CDR3 DNA reads TGTGCCAGCAGTTCCCCGGGGACTAGCCGGTACGAGCAGTACTTC.